What follows describes a single T cell receptor (beta chain). Its antigen is unidentified. The missing CDR3 end, 3 residues past where the read stops, is filled in from the germline J gene. The table came from immunoSEQ multiplex PCR; TCRdb's copy has only in-frame clones and leaves some out. The sample includes around 46,000 clones. These data come from a study of T cells in women clearing cervical HPV infection. The germline V and J ends were trimmed by 9 bases and 5 bases, with 21 bases remaining between them. The CDR3 covers 15 residues. Germline lookup yields CDR1 SNHLY and CDR2 FYNNEI. Study-level findings and limits: TRBV6-7 relative abundance averaged about 0.1% in cases and under 0.2% in controls. Associations may precede or follow infection; HPV-specific or memory T cells were not isolated. CIN3+ cases had significantly higher TCR richness than controls; evenness did not differ.

The sequencing sample was made of blood buffy coat. The source of this sequence is a woman between 18 and 70 years old with a cervical HPV16 infection that either progressed to CIN3+ or cleared (not recorded which). The chain combines TRBV2 with TRBJ2-3, with D possibly being TRBD2 (7 bases). CDR3 residues: CARTYGGQKKDTQYF. CDR3 DNA (partial): TGTGCCAGAACCTACGGGGGGCAAAAGAAAGATACG.